Following are 18 T cell receptor beta chains from one sample sequenced in a study of OX40 agonist ivuxolimab in advanced cancers. Repertoires were generated with immunoSEQ multiplex PCR, while TCRdb's copy carries only in-frame clones and drops some. The data hold 30,000 to 40,000 clones, with around 90% observed a single time. The sample in question was CD4+ or CD8+ T cells sorted from blood, obtained in a trial of the OX40 agonist ivuxolimab. The receptors were gathered from an adult with an advanced solid tumor such as melanoma, head and neck, liver or kidney cancer.

The genes are TRBV29-1 and TRBJ2-1, with 16 bases matching TRBD2. Germline lookup yields CDR1 SQVTM and CDR2 ANQGSEA. This CDR3 has 15 amino acids. Trimming cost V 7 bases and J 7 bases; bases outside gene matches: 7. This CDR3 is CSGGLAGGPWNEQFF. The CDR3 nucleotides read TGCAGCGGGGGACTAGCGGGAGGGCCGTGGAATGAGCAGTTCTTC.

This chain uses TRBV5-4 with TRBJ2-5, with 10 bases fitting TRBD1. The CDR3 spans 14 residues. Per germline, CDR1 SGHNT and CDR2 YYREEE (reference sequence). V was pared by 4 bases and J by 5 bases, with 5 bases of the junction left unmatched. Here the CDR3 DNA reads TGTGCCAGCAGCCGACAGGGGGCAGGGGAGACCCAGTACTTC. This sequence encodes CASSRQGAGETQYF.

The J gene is TRBJ2-3, the V gene TRBV7-9; 12 bases align to TRBD2. CDR1 is SEHNR, CDR2 FQNEAQ, per germline (reference sequence). This CDR3 is built from 19 residues. V was pared by 6 bases and J by 3 bases, with 16 bases of the junction left unmatched. The CDR3 DNA is TGTGCCAGCAGTCCTTACCGGACTAGCGGGATCTCAGGGACAGATACGCAGTATTTT. Amino acids: CASSPYRTSGISGTDTQYF.

The rearrangement joins TRBV27 to TRBJ2-3; 9 nucleotides match TRBD2. Germline V gives CDR1 MNHEY, CDR2 SMNVEV (reference sequence). The CDR3 runs to 16 residues. V trimming: 6 bases; J trimming: 2 bases; junction bases outside the gene matches: 9. The CDR3 protein is CASRGPRLAVTDTQYF. The DNA of the CDR3 is TGTGCCAGCAGGGGTCCACGACTAGCGGTCACAGATACGCAGTATTTT.

This clone has more than one count but fewer than ten. The J gene is TRBJ2-5, the V gene TRBV19; D unclear. V was shortened by 3 bases and J by 9 bases, with 14 bases between the two germline ends. Per the germline V gene, CDR1 is LNHDA and CDR2 is SQIVND (reference sequence). CDR3 length equals 13 residues. Here the CDR3 reads CASSMQGPTAQYF. The CDR3 nucleotides are TGTGCCAGTAGTATGCAAGGACCCACGGCCCAGTACTTC. Filled out from reference TRBV19 and TRBJ2-5, the complete variable domain reads DGGITQSPKYLFRKEGQNVTLSCEQNLNHDAMYWYRQDPGQGLRLIYYSQIVNDFQKGDIAEGYSVSREKKESFPLTVTSAQKNPTAFYLCASSMQGPTAQYFGPGTRLLVL.

The chain couples TRBV19 to TRBJ2-1; 10 bases are shared with TRBD2. The length of the CDR3 is 14 residues. The germline gives CDR1 LNHDA, CDR2 SQIVND (reference sequence). After removal of 1 base from V and 10 bases from J, the junction contained 4 bases not matched to a gene. CDR3 sequence reads: CASSIAQTSGEQFF. The CDR3 nucleotides are TGTGCCAGTAGTATAGCTCAGACTAGCGGGGAGCAGTTCTTC.

The rearrangement joins TRBV19 to TRBJ2-5; a possible D gene is TRBD2 (6 bases). This CDR3 contains 14 residues. The germline CDR1 and CDR2 sequences are LNHDA and SQIVND (reference sequence). Trimming removed 5 bases at V and 2 bases at J, with 12 bases between. The CDR3 protein is CASSRQGGQETQYF. The CDR3 DNA reads as TGTGCCAGTAGTCGGCAGGGAGGACAAGAGACCCAGTACTTC. Looking up the rest from reference TRBV19 and TRBJ2-5 gives the full variable domain: DGGITQSPKYLFRKEGQNVTLSCEQNLNHDAMYWYRQDPGQGLRLIYYSQIVNDFQKGDIAEGYSVSREKKESFPLTVTSAQKNPTAFYLCASSRQGGQETQYFGPGTRLLVL.

This clone has a handful of counts. The gene calls are TRBV9 and TRBJ2-5, with D maybe TRBD2 (5 bases). Germline CDR1 and CDR2: SGDLS and YYNGEE. The CDR3 has 14 residues. V was shortened by 3 bases and J by 6 bases, with 15 bases between the two germline ends. CDR3 protein: CASSEPDSQQTQYF. The DNA of the CDR3 is TGTGCCAGCAGCGAGCCGGACTCGCAGCAGACCCAGTACTTC.

This clone came up once. The rearrangement links TRBV19 to TRBJ1-1; 8 nucleotides align to TRBD1. Germline-derived CDR1 and CDR2 are LNHDA and SQIVND (reference sequence). With V trimmed by 4 bases and J by 4 bases, 5 bases remained unmatched. The CDR3 is 14 residues long. CDR3 residues: CASSKLDRATEAFF. For the CDR3, the DNA is TGTGCCAGTAGTAAATTGGACAGGGCCACTGAAGCTTTCTTT.

This clone was found a few times. This chain links TRBV6-4 with TRBJ1-1; 9 bases line up with TRBD1. V shed 5 bases, J shed 5 bases, and the junction held 3 bases outside the gene matches. CDR1 is MRHNA, CDR2 SNTAGT, per germline. The CDR3 covers 13 residues. The CDR3 loop reads CASSRDRETEAFF. The CDR3 nucleotides read TGTGCCAGCAGTCGGGACAGGGAGACTGAAGCTTTCTTT.

The V gene is TRBV28, the J gene TRBJ1-4; D ambiguous. The CDR3 runs to 12 residues. CDR1 is MDHEN and CDR2 is SYDVKM in the germline V gene. Trimming shortened V by 2 bases and J by 7 bases, and 5 bases separated the two germline ends. As DNA, the CDR3 is TGTGCCAGCAGTTTAATTTCTGAAAAACTGTTTTTT. Protein sequence: CASSLISEKLFF.

The chain recombines TRBV11-2 with TRBJ2-5; D uncertain. V lost 5 bases and J lost 5, with 6 bases in between. The CDR3 is made up of 11 amino acids. Germline V gene data show CDR1 as SGHAT and CDR2 as FQNNGV. In DNA form, the CDR3 reads TGTGCCAGCAGCGTTGGGGAGACCCAGTACTTC. This encodes CASSVGETQYF.

The V gene is TRBV7-3, the J gene TRBJ2-3, with unresolved D. The CDR3 sequence is 13 residues long. The V and J ends lost 5 bases and 4 bases respectively, with 10 bases between them. The V gene's germline CDR1 is SGHTA and CDR2 FQGTGA. This chain's CDR3 is CASSRNVADTQYF. The DNA of the CDR3 is TGTGCCAGCAGCCGTAACGTCGCAGATACGCAGTATTTT.

The chain couples TRBV6-5 to TRBJ2-3; D tentatively fits TRBD1 or TRBD2 (5 bases each). CDR3 length: 15 residues. V lost 6 bases and J lost 6, with 19 bases in between. Germline V lookup: CDR1 MNHEY, CDR2 SVGAGI. CDR3 in DNA: TGTGCCAGCAGAACTAGGGGTTATGAACAGGATACGCAGTATTTT. It yields the protein CASRTRGYEQDTQYF.

This chain connects TRBV5-1 to TRBJ2-2; D may be TRBD2 (6 bases). The germline V gene encodes CDR1 SGHRS and CDR2 YFSETQ. The CDR3 spans 15 residues. V lost 1 base and J 2 bases, leaving 9 bases between the germline ends. The CDR3 DNA reads as TGCGCCAGCAGCTTGTGGGGGGACAACACCGGGGAGCTGTTTTTT. Translation: CASSLWGDNTGELFF. Full variable domain (rest looked up from reference TRBV5-1 and TRBJ2-2): KAGVTQTPRYLIKTRGQQVTLSCSPISGHRSVSWYQQTPGQGLQFLFEYFSETQRNKGNFPGRFSGRQFSNSRSEMNVSTLELGDSALYLCASSLWGDNTGELFFGEGSRLTVL.

The V and J genes are TRBV5-1 and TRBJ1-2; D is ambiguous. V was pared by 0 bases and J by 2 bases, with 11 bases between. The CDR3 is made up of 15 amino acids. Per the germline V gene, CDR1 is SGHRS and CDR2 is YFSETQ. In nucleotides, the CDR3 is TGCGCCAGCAGCTTGGAGACGACGGGGAACTATGGCTACACCTTC. It specifies CASSLETTGNYGYTF.

This chain connects TRBV6-5 to TRBJ1-4, with D perhaps matching TRBD1 (5 bases). The CDR3 is made up of 13 amino acids. The V gene's germline CDR1 is MNHEY and CDR2 SVGAGI. Trimming pared 7 bases from V and 8 bases from J, leaving 14 bases between. This CDR3 reads CASNRGRGEKLFF. DNA for the CDR3: TGTGCCAGCAATAGGGGTCGAGGAGAAAAACTGTTTTTT.

The chain recombines TRBV18 with TRBJ1-2; 9 bases agree with TRBD1. The V segment lost 3 bases and the J segment 6 bases; nucleotides outside the gene matches: 8. The V gene's germline CDR1 is KGHSH and CDR2 LQKENI. The CDR3 is made up of 15 amino acids. The chain's CDR3 is CASSPPDRGSDGYTF. The CDR3 DNA sequence: TGTGCCAGCTCACCCCCTGACAGGGGGAGCGATGGCTACACCTTC.